The 20 T cell receptor beta chains presented below share a single source sample, sequenced in a study of T cells in Graves' hyperthyroidism and ophthalmopathy (dated by TCRdb to the late 2010s). Library preparation was by multiplex PCR. The sequencer was an Illumina HiSeq 2000. The TCR beta CDR3 regions were amplified from the RNA transcripts. The TCR CDR3 was subjected to a first round of RT-PCR using the HTBI primer set and the Qiagen OneStep RT-PCR kit. The public reads were quality trimmed at Q25 with fastp and then assembled into clones with MiXCR by TCRdb, keeping productive beta chains. Every entry covers one CDR3 protein and lists the most common genes and DNA from its rows. This sample holds around 290,000 distinct CDR3 sequences; 13% were observed only once. Jointly, the top ten make up 7.8% of the sample. The sequenced sample consisted of blood. Receptors originate from a woman aged 25 to 39 with Graves' hyperthyroidism that later progressed to Graves' ophthalmopathy.

The V call is TRBV9, the J call TRBJ2-7, with 10 positions matching TRBD2. This CDR3 contains 16 residues. V lost 3 bases, J lost 3 bases, and 9 bases stayed unmatched. Germline V gene lookup returns CDR1 SGDLS and CDR2 YYNGEE. The DNA of the CDR3 is TGTGCCAGCAGCGCGACCGGGACTAGCGATTTCTACGAGCAGTACTTC. It specifies CASSATGTSDFYEQYF. Combining the CDR3 with reference TRBV9 and TRBJ2-7 gives the whole variable domain DSGVTQTPKHLITATGQRVTLRCSPRSGDLSVYWYQQSLDQGLQFLIQYYNGEERAKGNILERFSAQQFPDLHSELNLSSLELGDSALYFCASSATGTSDFYEQYFGPGTRLTVT.

This clonotype was counted ten times or more. The V and J genes are TRBV14 and TRBJ2-3, with D unresolved. The CDR3 spans 13 residues. Germline V gene sequence: CDR1 SGHDN, CDR2 FVKESK. V was pared by 2 bases and J by 4 bases, with 7 bases between. The CDR3 DNA sequence: TGTGCCAGCAGCCAAAAGTTGGCAGATACGCAGTATTTT. It encodes CASSQKLADTQYF.

On this clonotype itself: A read error may be the cause here, since a much bigger clone is one base away. The chain combines TRBV6-1 with TRBJ2-2; TRBD2 matches 10 bases. Germline CDR1 and CDR2: MNHNS and SASEGT. The CDR3 consists of 16 residues. The CDR3 DNA sequence: TGTGCCAGCAGACCCACTAGCGGGGAAAACACCGGGGAGCTGATTTTT. Translating it yields CASRPTSGENTGELIF.

This clonotype has just a few counts. The V gene is TRBV20-1, the J gene TRBJ2-2; possibly TRBD1 for D (5 bases). This CDR3 spans 14 amino acids. Per germline, CDR1 DFQATT and CDR2 SNEGSKA (reference sequence). Trimming removed 6 bases from V and 0 bases from J, with 11 bases in between. CDR3 sequence: CSARQYPNTGELFF. The CDR3 nucleotides read TGCAGTGCAAGACAGTACCCGAACACCGGGGAGCTGTTTTTT.

In its sample, this clonotype was seen many times. The rearrangement uses TRBV28 and TRBJ2-6, with D perhaps being TRBD1 or TRBD2 (5 bases each). Germline loops: CDR1 MDHEN, CDR2 SYDVKM. The germline V and J ends were trimmed by 4 bases and 0 bases, with 10 bases remaining between them. The CDR3 spans 16 residues. This CDR3 reads CASSSKGSSGANVLTF. CDR3 in DNA: TGTGCCAGCAGTTCGAAGGGGAGCTCTGGGGCCAACGTCCTGACTTTC.

The table lists this clonotype with many counts. The rearrangement joins TRBV20-1 to TRBJ2-1; perhaps TRBD2 as D (6 bases). Germline CDR1 DFQATT, CDR2 SNEGSKA (reference sequence). V lost 1 base, J lost 1 base, and 11 bases lay in between. The CDR3 totals 15 residues. For the CDR3, the DNA is TGCAGTGCTAGAGTTTCGGGAGCATCCTACAATGAGCAGTTCTTC. It encodes CSARVSGASYNEQFF.

This clonotype showed up many times. This chain uses TRBV6-2 or TRBV6-3 with TRBJ2-1, with D perhaps TRBD2 (5 bases). The CDR3 consists of 16 residues. Germline CDR1 is MNHEY and CDR2 is SVGEGT. The V end lost 8 bases, the J end lost 9 bases, and 26 bases lay between the germline ends. CDR3 in amino acids: CASLDLPSGVVVEQFF. CDR3 DNA sequence: TGTGCCAGCTTAGACCTCCCTTCCGGGGTTGTGGTTGAGCAGTTCTTC.

This clonotype was picked up many times. The chain recombines TRBV5-1 with TRBJ2-1, with 9 nucleotides matching TRBD2. The CDR3 loop spans 17 amino acids. Trimming cost V 0 bases and J 2 bases; bases outside gene matches: 6. Looked up from germline, CDR1 is SGHRS and CDR2 is YFSETQ. The CDR3: CASSLEGSGRAYNEQFF. The CDR3 DNA is TGCGCCAGCAGCTTGGAAGGTAGCGGGAGAGCCTACAATGAGCAGTTCTTC. Complete variable domain (other parts from reference TRBV5-1 and TRBJ2-1): KAGVTQTPRYLIKTRGQQVTLSCSPISGHRSVSWYQQTPGQGLQFLFEYFSETQRNKGNFPGRFSGRQFSNSRSEMNVSTLELGDSALYLCASSLEGSGRAYNEQFFGPGTRLTVL.

This clonotype was seen many times. The chain couples TRBV27 to TRBJ2-5, with D possibly being TRBD1 or TRBD2 (6 bases each). This CDR3 comprises 16 residues. V was shortened by 2 bases and J by 1 base, with 14 bases between the two germline ends. Germline loops: CDR1 MNHEY, CDR2 SMNVEV (reference sequence). The CDR3 DNA is TGTGCCAGCAGTTTAAGATCTCGGGGGCTCCAAGAGACCCAGTACTTC. It yields the protein CASSLRSRGLQETQYF.

This clonotype was counted ten times or more. The J gene is TRBJ2-7, the V gene TRBV2; 7 bases agree with TRBD1. This CDR3 is built from 14 residues. Looked up from germline, CDR1 is SNHLY and CDR2 is FYNNEI. After removal of 5 bases from V and 2 bases from J, the junction contained 6 bases not matched to a gene. CDR3 in amino acids: CASSLGQVPYEQYF. The CDR3 bases are TGTGCCAGCAGTCTAGGACAGGTTCCCTACGAGCAGTACTTC.

This clonotype was recorded at least ten times. CDR3 amino acids: CSARWLAGEYEQYF. CDR3 bases: TGCAGTGCTAGATGGCTAGCGGGAGAATACGAGCAGTACTTC. This rearrangement joins TRBV20-1 to TRBJ2-7; 10 bases match TRBD2. Trimming cost V 2 bases and J 4 bases; bases outside gene matches: 5. CDR3 size: 14 residues. Germline CDR1 is DFQATT and CDR2 is SNEGSKA (reference sequence).

This clonotype was seen repeatedly, ten times or more. This rearrangement joins TRBV7-8 to TRBJ1-5; 12 nucleotides agree with TRBD1. Germline CDR1 reads SGHVS; CDR2 reads FQNEAQ. V lost 5 bases to trimming and J lost 9 bases; unmatched junction nucleotides: 8. The length of the CDR3 is 15 residues. Written as DNA, the CDR3 is TGTGCCAGCAGCCGGGACAGGGGGCTTTATCCGCCCCAGCATTTT. It yields the protein CASSRDRGLYPPQHF. The full variable domain, its missing parts supplied by reference TRBV7-8 and TRBJ1-5, is GAGVSQSPRYKVAKRGQDVALRCDPISGHVSLFWYQQALGQGPEFLTYFQNEAQLDKSGLPSDRFFAERPEGSVSTLKIQRTQQEDSAVYLCASSRDRGLYPPQHFGDGTRLSIL.

This clonotype appeared many times. The J gene is TRBJ1-1, the V gene TRBV19; D remains ambiguous. Germline lookup yields CDR1 LNHDA and CDR2 SQIVND (reference sequence). The CDR3 totals 14 residues. The germline V and J ends were trimmed by 5 bases and 0 bases, with 10 bases remaining between them. CDR3 in amino acids: CASSSQSMNTEAFF. CDR3 nucleotides: TGTGCCAGTAGTTCCCAGTCTATGAACACTGAAGCTTTCTTT.

This clonotype was counted a single time. V gene TRBV15 combines with J gene TRBJ2-3; the match to TRBD2 covers 7 bases. V shed 3 bases, J shed 2 bases, and the junction held 5 bases outside the gene matches. Germline V CDR1 and CDR2: LNHNV, YYDKDF (reference sequence). This CDR3 has 15 amino acids. CDR3 in amino acids: CATSRSSGYTDTQYF. The CDR3 coding sequence is TGTGCCACCAGCAGGTCTAGCGGCTACACAGATACGCAGTATTTT. The full variable domain, in which reference TRBV15 and TRBJ2-3 provide the parts outside the CDR3, is DAMVIQNPRYQVTQFGKPVTLSCSQTLNHNVMYWYQQKSSQAPKLLFHYYDKDFNNEADTPDNFQSRRPNTSFCFLDIRSPGLGDTAMYLCATSRSSGYTDTQYFGPGTRLTVL.

This clonotype was seen a few times. The chain is built from TRBV19 and TRBJ2-7; D is unresolved. V was pared by 0 bases and J by 2 bases, with 11 bases between. CDR3 length: 15 amino acids. Per germline, CDR1 LNHDA and CDR2 SQIVND (reference sequence). This CDR3 reads CASSIDPFSAYEQYF. CDR3 bases: TGTGCCAGTAGTATAGATCCTTTCTCGGCCTACGAGCAGTACTTC.

This clonotype appeared many times. J is TRBJ2-7 and V is TRBV12-3 or TRBV12-4, with D perhaps matching TRBD1 (6 bases). CDR3 length equals 13 residues. V lost 5 bases, J lost 4 bases, and 12 bases lay in between. Here the CDR3 reads CASSLKQGYEQYF. The CDR3 DNA sequence: TGTGCCAGCAGTCTCAAACAGGGATACGAGCAGTACTTC.

This clonotype appeared many times. V and J are TRBV28 and TRBJ1-5, with D uncertain. In germline, CDR1 is MDHEN, CDR2 SYDVKM. This CDR3 is 11 amino acids long. Between the trimmed V and J ends, which lost 7 bases and 1 base, there was a span of 2 bases. This chain's CDR3 is CASNSNQPQHF. The CDR3 coding sequence is TGTGCCAGCAACAGCAATCAGCCCCAGCATTTT.

This clonotype showed up many times. V is TRBV2 and J is TRBJ1-2; 9 nucleotides agree with TRBD1. CDR1 and CDR2 (germline): SNHLY, FYNNEI. The V and J ends lost 3 bases and 4 bases, in that order; junction bases with no gene match: 6. The CDR3 runs to 15 residues. The CDR3 DNA reads TGTGCCAGCAGTGACCGGACAGGGGTGGGCTATGGCTACACCTTC. Protein sequence: CASSDRTGVGYGYTF.

In this sample, this clonotype turned up many times. The CDR3 DNA reads as TGTGCCAGCAGTCTCTCCGCGACTAGCCCAAGGAATGAGCAGTTCTTC. It yields the protein CASSLSATSPRNEQFF. This chain links TRBV12-3 or TRBV12-4 with TRBJ2-1, with TRBD2 matching over 7 bases. Trimming took 5 bases from V and 7 from J; bases not matched to a gene: 14. The length of the CDR3 is 16 residues.

The table lists this clonotype with a few counts. The J gene is TRBJ2-3, the V gene TRBV7-2; TRBD1 agrees at 11 bases. The CDR3 loop spans 14 amino acids. Germline lookup yields CDR1 SGHTA and CDR2 FQGNSA. V gave up 5 bases and J gave up 6 bases; unmatched junction bases: 4. CDR3 sequence reads: CASSRTGGRDTQYF. The CDR3 bases are TGTGCCAGCAGCCGGACAGGGGGCAGGGATACGCAGTATTTT.